A single sample gave rise to the 18 T cell receptor beta chains below, sequenced in a study of radiotherapy plus CTLA-4 blockade in lung cancer. Using immunoSEQ multiplex PCR, the repertoire was profiled, and TCRdb retains in-frame clones only, with some absent. The sample has 50,000 to 70,000 clones, 82% seen once; the top ten hold roughly 6.7%. Sequencing was performed on peripheral blood, taken from a patient treated with radiotherapy plus ipilimumab. The receptors shown here come from a human donor with non-small cell lung cancer whose response to radiotherapy plus ipilimumab could not be evaluated.

In its sample, this clone was seen once. CDR3 in amino acids: CASSTLPPPPRLQRGTEAFF. The CDR3 nucleotides are TGTGCCAGTAGTACCTTGCCCCCTCCCCCCCGACTGCAGCGAGGCACTGAAGCTTTCTTT. The V call is TRBV19, the J call TRBJ1-1; D remains unclear. The CDR3 consists of 20 residues. Germline loops: CDR1 LNHDA, CDR2 SQIVND (reference sequence). V was trimmed by 4 bases and J by 4 bases, leaving 31 bases between them.

The chain recombines TRBV9 with TRBJ2-7; TRBD2 agrees at 7 bases. Looked up from germline, CDR1 is SGDLS and CDR2 is YYNGEE. Germline trimming cut 4 bases from V and 0 bases from J; bases unmatched to any gene: 4. The CDR3 covers 14 residues. In nucleotides, the CDR3 is TGTGCCAGCAGCCCCGGGGGGAGCTCCTACGAGCAGTACTTC. The encoded protein is CASSPGGSSYEQYF.

This clone was seen a few times. The chain recombines TRBV6-1 with TRBJ2-7, with TRBD2 matching over 13 bases. Germline values: CDR1 MNHNS, CDR2 SASEGT. The length of the CDR3 is 17 residues. With 4 bases clipped from V and 4 bases from J, the junction kept 10 bases outside the gene matches. CDR3 residues: CASSVSGLAGPEYEQYF. DNA for the CDR3: TGTGCCAGCAGTGTGTCGGGACTAGCGGGGCCTGAGTACGAGCAGTACTTC.

The chain uses TRBV7-7 and TRBJ2-5; TRBD1 aligns across 7 bases. The CDR3 has 13 amino acids. CDR1 is SSHAT and CDR2 is FNYEAQ in the germline V gene (reference sequence). V gave up 5 bases and J gave up 4 bases; unmatched junction bases: 4. CDR3 sequence (DNA): TGTGCCAGCAGCATTCGACAGGGAGAGACCCAGTACTTC. Its protein is CASSIRQGETQYF.

The CDR3: CASSFGQSREETQYF. The CDR3 DNA reads as TGTGCCAGCAGCTTCGGACAGTCGAGGGAAGAGACCCAGTACTTC. The rearrangement links TRBV11-3 to TRBJ2-5; possible D gene TRBD1, 6 bases. Germline CDR1 SGHNT, CDR2 YENEEA. The CDR3 contains 15 residues. With 3 bases removed from V and 3 bases from J, the gap between germline ends came to 14 bases.

The rearrangement links TRBV6-1 to TRBJ1-2, with unresolved D. Germline V gene data show CDR1 as MNHNS and CDR2 as SASEGT. CDR3 length: 11 amino acids. V lost 7 bases and J lost 2, with 5 bases in between. This chain's CDR3 is CASTLNYGYTF. CDR3 sequence (DNA): TGTGCCAGCACTCTGAACTATGGCTACACCTTC.

This clone counts as medium-sized. This chain connects TRBV6-5 to TRBJ2-7; tentative D call: TRBD1 (5 bases). Trimming pared 5 bases from V and 5 bases from J, leaving 16 bases between. CDR3 length equals 14 residues. In germline, CDR1 is MNHEY, CDR2 SVGAGI. The CDR3 loop is CASSEVSGRHEQYF. DNA for the CDR3: TGTGCCAGCAGTGAAGTATCAGGGCGACACGAGCAGTACTTC.

The chain combines TRBV5-1 with TRBJ2-7; possible D gene TRBD2, 6 bases. V lost 1 base to trimming and J lost 7 bases, with 18 bases between them. This CDR3 region has 15 residues. The germline V gene has CDR1 SGHRS and CDR2 YFSETQ. The CDR3, as DNA: TGCGCCAGCAGCTTGCAGGCGGGGCCCGCGGATGAGCAGTACTTC. Its translation: CASSLQAGPADEQYF.

The chain recombines TRBV28 with TRBJ2-7; 8 positions agree with TRBD1. CDR1 is MDHEN and CDR2 is SYDVKM in the germline V gene. The CDR3 loop spans 14 amino acids. V shed 6 bases, J shed 1 base, and the junction held 5 bases outside the gene matches. The CDR3 protein is CASRDRGRSYEQYF. The CDR3 DNA reads TGTGCCAGCAGAGACAGGGGTCGATCCTACGAGCAGTACTTC. The whole variable domain, filled in from reference TRBV28 and TRBJ2-7, reads DVKVTQSSRYLVKRTGEKVFLECVQDMDHENMFWYRQDPGLGLRLIYFSYDVKMKEKGDIPEGYSVSREKKERFSLILESASTNQTSMYLCASRDRGRSYEQYFGPGTRLTVT.

The V and J genes are TRBV28 and TRBJ2-2, with 9 bases matching TRBD2. In germline, CDR1 is MDHEN, CDR2 SYDVKM. The V segment lost 7 bases and the J segment 4 bases; nucleotides outside the gene matches: 4. The CDR3 runs 14 residues. CDR3 amino acids: CASMRGGGTGELFF. In nucleotides, the CDR3 is TGTGCCAGCATGCGGGGGGGAGGCACCGGGGAGCTGTTTTTT.

The J gene is TRBJ1-3, the V gene TRBV5-1; D gene ambiguous. V was shortened by 4 bases and J by 2 bases, with 7 bases between the two germline ends. The length of the CDR3 is 13 residues. Germline V gene data show CDR1 as SGHRS and CDR2 as YFSETQ. The CDR3 DNA reads TGCGCCAGCAGCCCCACTACTGGAAACACCATATATTTT. Translation: CASSPTTGNTIYF.

The V gene is TRBV14, the J gene TRBJ1-2; 7 bases are a match to TRBD1. V was pared by 4 bases and J by 8 bases, with 4 bases of the junction left unmatched. Germline loops: CDR1 SGHDN, CDR2 FVKESK. The CDR3 has 12 residues. DNA of the CDR3: TGTGCCAGCAGCCCGGGACAGTGGGGCTACACCTTC. Residues: CASSPGQWGYTF.

V and J are TRBV30 and TRBJ1-4; D unresolved. Germline values: CDR1 GTSNPN, CDR2 SVGIG (reference sequence). V lost 4 bases to trimming and J lost 3 bases, with 12 bases between them. This CDR3 has 14 amino acids. The CDR3 DNA follows: TGTGCCTGGACAGGTGGGCTCCCTAATGAAAAACTGTTTTTT. Amino acid sequence: CAWTGGLPNEKLFF. The full variable domain, rest sourced from reference TRBV30 and TRBJ1-4, is SQTIHQWPATLVQPVGSPLSLECTVEGTSNPNLYWYRQAAGRGLQLLFYSVGIGQISSEVPQNLSASRPQDRQFILSSKKLLLSDSGFYLCAWTGGLPNEKLFFGSGTQLSVL.

The chain is built from TRBV28 and TRBJ2-1, with D unresolved. V lost 5 bases to trimming and J lost 9 bases, with 17 bases between them. The length of the CDR3 is 14 residues. CDR1 is MDHEN, CDR2 SYDVKM, per germline. The CDR3 loop is CASSPPSVGGEQFF. DNA of the CDR3: TGTGCCAGCAGTCCCCCTTCCGTCGGCGGTGAGCAGTTCTTC.

The chain has TRBV2 and TRBJ2-1, with 8 bases fitting TRBD2. The CDR3 loop spans 14 amino acids. Trimming cost V 8 bases and J 1 base; bases outside gene matches: 4. Germline CDR1 is SNHLY and CDR2 is FYNNEI. The CDR3 sequence is CASVLAGSYNEQFF. In DNA, the CDR3 is TGTGCCAGCGTCCTAGCGGGTTCCTACAATGAGCAGTTCTTC.

In regard to this clone: The sample holds other DNA sequences that translate to the same CDR3. The chain employs TRBV5-1 and TRBJ2-3; unclear D gene. Germline CDR1 and CDR2: SGHRS and YFSETQ. CDR3 size: 13 residues. Deletions cut 2 bases from V and 2 bases from J, with 6 bases between. In DNA, the CDR3 is TGCGCCAGCAGCTTAACTAACACAGATACGCAGTATTTT. Its translation is CASSLTNTDTQYF.

The chain employs TRBV6-4 and TRBJ2-1; 8 bases align to TRBD1. The germline gives CDR1 MRHNA, CDR2 SNTAGT. V shed 5 bases, J shed 3 bases, and the junction held 6 bases outside the gene matches. The CDR3 is 15 amino acids. DNA of the CDR3: TGTGCCAGCAGTACCGGGACAGGTGACTACAATGAGCAGTTCTTC. This codes for CASSTGTGDYNEQFF.

This clone was seen a few times. This chain links TRBV27 with TRBJ1-2; D is perhaps TRBD1 (5 bases). The CDR3 sequence is 16 residues long. V was pared by 4 bases and J by 4 bases, with 19 bases between. Germline V gene lookup returns CDR1 MNHEY and CDR2 SMNVEV (reference sequence). The DNA of the CDR3 is TGTGCCAGCAGTTCCCGACAGCGCACCTTAGGCTATGGCTACACCTTC. It translates to CASSSRQRTLGYGYTF.